The 3 T cell receptor beta chains in this list originate from one sample, sequenced in a study of blood T cell repertoires in COVID-19. Clones were sequenced by immunoSEQ multiplex PCR, and TCRdb holds only the in-frame ones, with some missing. The sample lists 110,000 or so clones, approximately 86% occurring once. Sequencing was carried out using peripheral blood. These receptors came from a human donor in a cohort sampled during active COVID-19.

Only one count was recorded for this clone. J is TRBJ1-2 and V is TRBV6-5; D is possibly TRBD1 (5 bases). V was cut by 4 bases and J by 2 bases, with 8 bases left in between. The length of the CDR3 is 13 residues. Per germline, CDR1 MNHEY and CDR2 SVGAGI. Written as DNA, the CDR3 is TGTGCCAGCAGTTCGACAGTGAACTATGGCTACACCTTC. It is translated as CASSSTVNYGYTF.

This chain uses TRBV9 with TRBJ1-2; TRBD1 might be the D (6 bases). The CDR3 totals 15 residues. Germline V CDR1 and CDR2: SGDLS, YYNGEE. Trimming stripped 0 bases from V and 3 bases from J, with 12 bases between. CDR3 in DNA: TGTGCCAGCAGCGTAGCCGTGGGGGCGGACTATGGCTACACCTTC. The encoded protein is CASSVAVGADYGYTF.

The chain joins TRBV7-8 to TRBJ2-4; 9 nucleotides line up with TRBD1. The CDR3 is 15 residues long. CDR1 and CDR2 from the germline V gene are SGHVS and FQNEAQ. V gave up 4 bases and J gave up 3 bases; unmatched junction bases: 4. The DNA for the CDR3 is TGTGCCAGCAGCTCATCGACAGGGGGCAAAAACATTCAGTACTTC. It specifies CASSSSTGGKNIQYF.